This TCR beta chain was profiled in a study of blood T cell repertoires in COVID-19. Study-wide background: Nucleic acid was either cDNA or gDNA, and it came from T cells, B-cell-depleted T cells, or PBMCs.

The length of the CDR3 is 14 residues. From germline, CDR1 is LNHDA and CDR2 SQIVND (reference sequence). Trimming removed 4 bases from V and 2 bases from J; junction bases left unmatched: 5. This clone was seen repeatedly, ten times or more. Per the authors' pipeline: Quantification of nucleated cells was approximated via reference gene primer amplification. This table comes from immunoSEQ multiplex PCR, and its TCRdb copy is limited to in-frame clones, with some not included. The DNA was the basis for D and trimming; V, J and clone size are from that table. The sample consists of tens of thousands of clones, approximately 80% of them appearing once.

Sequences were obtained from peripheral blood. The receptor's source is a man aged 70-80 years with acute or convalescent COVID-19. The chain joins TRBV19 to TRBJ2-7, with 7 bases lining up with TRBD1. CDR3 amino acids: CASSNDRATYEQYF. Written as DNA, the CDR3 is TGTGCCAGTAGTAACGACAGGGCAACCTACGAGCAGTACTTC.